This TCR beta chain was retrieved from a study of CD4 T cells in relation to SARS-CoV-2 and coronaviruses. Assay used: immunoSEQ multiplex PCR; TCRdb lists only in-frame clones, some missing. The top ten clones hold about a sixth of a sample with under 14,000 clones, approximately 74% of them seen once. As for this clone: Its specificity is unknown.

Before the COVID-19 pandemic, during about 2011-2019, CD4+ T cells were taken from unexposed donors. The cells were cultured for about ten days before CD4+ T cells were isolated. Trimming pared 5 bases from V and 4 bases from J, leaving 14 bases between. Germline V lookup: CDR1 LNHDA, CDR2 SQIVND (reference sequence). The length of the CDR3 is 15 residues. Sequencing was carried out using CD4+ T cells from PBMCs, cultured in vitro. The chain couples TRBV19 to TRBJ2-2, with D possibly TRBD1 on 6 matching bases. The receptor was derived from a human donor in good health. CDR3 sequence: CASSAQGTFTGELFF. CDR3 nucleotide sequence: TGTGCCAGTAGTGCGCAGGGGACATTCACCGGGGAGCTGTTTTTT.